Below are 13 T cell receptor beta chains sequenced from a single sample in a study of cytomegalovirus exposure and HLA in healthy donors. With 60 Vbeta and 13 Jbeta primers, the PCR was carried out. Sequencing used immunoSEQ multiplex PCR; TCRdb keeps in-frame clones, though not all of them. The table lists 130,000 or so clones, with under 2% in the top ten. Sequencing was done on a sample of PBMCs. These receptors were obtained from a man between 18 and 29 years old in good health and CMV-seronegative.

CDR3 nucleotide sequence: TGTGCCAGATTCTCCGTTGGGCCAGGGGAAAAACTGTTTTTT. It encodes CARFSVGPGEKLFF. The gene calls are TRBV21-1 and TRBJ1-4; the table's D call, TRBD1, was not checked against the DNA. TRBV21-1 is termed a pseudogene. The CDR3 is 14 residues long.

Remarks on this clone: One junction end disagrees with the germline gene, perhaps due to a read error. This rearrangement joins TRBV7-9 to TRBJ1-1; D uncertain. Germline values: CDR1 SEHNR, CDR2 FQNEAQ (reference sequence). The CDR3 has 13 residues. The CDR3 region has the DNA TGTGCCAGCAGCTCCTTAGTCGTTTCCCGGCGGATCTTT. Its translation is CASSSLVVSRRIF.

The V and J genes are TRBV28 and TRBJ2-7; D is possibly TRBD2 (5 bases). Trimming stripped 3 bases from V and 0 bases from J, with 12 bases between. There are 15 residues in the CDR3. Germline assignment: CDR1 MDHEN and CDR2 SYDVKM. The CDR3 loop is CASSFGDYSSYEQYF. The CDR3 bases are TGTGCCAGCAGTTTCGGGGATTACAGCTCCTACGAGCAGTACTTC.

The chain links TRBV28 to TRBJ1-5, with D perhaps TRBD1 (6 bases). Germline values: CDR1 MDHEN, CDR2 SYDVKM. CDR3 size: 12 residues. V lost 5 bases, J lost 6 bases, and 8 bases lay in between. CDR3 in DNA: TGTGCCAGCAGTACAGGGCTTCAGCCCCAGCATTTT. This sequence encodes CASSTGLQPQHF.

The genes are TRBV27 and TRBJ1-1; tentative D call: TRBD1 (6 bases). Trimming left V 5 bases short and J 4 bases short, with 20 bases between. CDR1 is MNHEY, CDR2 SMNVEV, per germline (reference sequence). The CDR3 sequence is 16 residues long. The CDR3 coding sequence is TGTGCCAGCAGTCCCCTAAGGGGGGGAATAGGCACTGAAGCTTTCTTT. This gives the protein CASSPLRGGIGTEAFF.

The chain combines TRBV6-1 with TRBJ2-2; maybe TRBD2 (6 bases). This CDR3 has 15 amino acids. V was clipped by 7 bases and J by 1 base, with 13 bases between them. Germline V gene sequence: CDR1 MNHNS, CDR2 SASEGT. Here the CDR3 reads CASITRRGNTGELFF. The CDR3 DNA reads as TGTGCCAGCATCACCCGGAGGGGGAACACCGGGGAGCTGTTTTTT.

The chain joins TRBV9 to TRBJ2-7, with 8 bases fitting TRBD2. V was pared by 5 bases and J by 1 base, with 8 bases of the junction left unmatched. The length of the CDR3 is 15 residues. The germline gives CDR1 SGDLS, CDR2 YYNGEE. This CDR3 reads CASSATSGGSYEQYF. The CDR3 nucleotides read TGTGCCAGCAGTGCCACTAGCGGAGGGTCCTACGAGCAGTACTTC.

The V call is TRBV9, the J call TRBJ2-7, with D possibly matching TRBD1 (5 bases). Deletions cut 0 bases from V and 5 bases from J, with 12 bases between. The CDR3 has 14 amino acids. Germline V gene data show CDR1 as SGDLS and CDR2 as YYNGEE. CDR3 amino acids: CASSVEGESHEQYF. For the CDR3, the DNA is TGTGCCAGCAGCGTAGAAGGGGAATCCCACGAGCAGTACTTC. Full variable domain (remainder filled in from reference TRBV9 and TRBJ2-7): DSGVTQTPKHLITATGQRVTLRCSPRSGDLSVYWYQQSLDQGLQFLIQYYNGEERAKGNILERFSAQQFPDLHSELNLSSLELGDSALYFCASSVEGESHEQYFGPGTRLTVT.

This chain connects TRBV29-1 to TRBJ2-7; a weak D match, TRBD1 (6 bases). Trimming took off 5 bases at V and 4 bases at J, with 12 bases between the two ends. The length of the CDR3 is 12 residues. The germline V gene has CDR1 SQVTM and CDR2 ANQGSEA. The CDR3 bases are TGCAGCGTTTTCGGACAGACTTACGAGCAGTACTTC. Translation: CSVFGQTYEQYF.

V is TRBV5-4 and J is TRBJ2-3; 8 nucleotides line up with TRBD1. Germline CDR1 SGHNT, CDR2 YYREEE (reference sequence). The V and J ends lost 4 bases and 4 bases, in that order; junction bases with no gene match: 5. There are 14 residues in the CDR3. The CDR3: CASSVQGASDTQYF. The CDR3, as DNA: TGTGCCAGCAGCGTGCAGGGGGCGTCAGATACGCAGTATTTT.

The chain recombines TRBV28 with TRBJ1-5, with a tentative D call TRBD1 (5 bases). Germline assignment: CDR1 MDHEN and CDR2 SYDVKM. The CDR3 contains 18 residues. V lost 5 bases to trimming and J lost 9 bases, with 29 bases between them. CDR3 in DNA: TGTGCCAGCAGTATACCCCCACCCGACAGAGCTTCGAAGAGGCCCCAGCATTTT. The encoded protein is CASSIPPPDRASKRPQHF. The entire variable domain, with the rest obtained from reference TRBV28 and TRBJ1-5, is as follows: DVKVTQSSRYLVKRTGEKVFLECVQDMDHENMFWYRQDPGLGLRLIYFSYDVKMKEKGDIPEGYSVSREKKERFSLILESASTNQTSMYLCASSIPPPDRASKRPQHFGDGTRLSIL.

This sequence joins TRBV9 and TRBJ2-2; D uncertain. The CDR3 contains 14 residues. V was cut by 3 bases and J by 6 bases, with 12 bases left in between. Germline V CDR1 and CDR2: SGDLS, YYNGEE. The CDR3 coding sequence is TGTGCCAGCAGCGCAAAAGCCGCCTCCGGGGAGCTGTTTTTT. Translated, it gives CASSAKAASGELFF. Filled out from reference TRBV9 and TRBJ2-2, the complete variable domain reads DSGVTQTPKHLITATGQRVTLRCSPRSGDLSVYWYQQSLDQGLQFLIQYYNGEERAKGNILERFSAQQFPDLHSELNLSSLELGDSALYFCASSAKAASGELFFGEGSRLTVL.

This chain joins TRBV7-2 and TRBJ1-1; D is uncertain. The V end was cut by 2 bases, the J end by 12 bases, with 10 bases between. The CDR3 is made up of 11 amino acids. Germline-derived CDR1 and CDR2 are SGHTA and FQGNSA. The CDR3: CASSLTGGSFF. CDR3 nucleotide sequence: TGTGCCAGCAGCTTAACGGGCGGGTCTTTCTTT.